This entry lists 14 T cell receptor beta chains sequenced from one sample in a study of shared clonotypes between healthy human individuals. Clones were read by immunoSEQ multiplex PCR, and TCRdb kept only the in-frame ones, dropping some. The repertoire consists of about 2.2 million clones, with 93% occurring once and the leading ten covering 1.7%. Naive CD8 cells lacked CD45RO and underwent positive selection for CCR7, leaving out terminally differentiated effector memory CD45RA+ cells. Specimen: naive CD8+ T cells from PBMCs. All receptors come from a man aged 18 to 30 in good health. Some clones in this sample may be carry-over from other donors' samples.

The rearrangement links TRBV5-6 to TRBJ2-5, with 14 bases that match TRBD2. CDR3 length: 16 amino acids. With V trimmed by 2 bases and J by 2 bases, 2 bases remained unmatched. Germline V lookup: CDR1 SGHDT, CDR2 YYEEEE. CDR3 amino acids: CASSFRLAGGQETQYF. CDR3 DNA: TGTGCCAGCAGCTTCCGACTAGCGGGAGGGCAAGAGACCCAGTACTTC. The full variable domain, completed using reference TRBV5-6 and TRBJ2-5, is DAGVTQSPTHLIKTRGQQVTLRCSPKSGHDTVSWYQQALGQGPQFIFQYYEEEERQRGNFPDRFSGHQFPNYSSELNVNALLLGDSALYLCASSFRLAGGQETQYFGPGTRLLVL.

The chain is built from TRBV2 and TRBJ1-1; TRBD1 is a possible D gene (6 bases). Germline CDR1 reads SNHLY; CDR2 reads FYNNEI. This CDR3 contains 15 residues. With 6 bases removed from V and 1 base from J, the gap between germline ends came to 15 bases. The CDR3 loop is CASRDRWDPNTEAFF. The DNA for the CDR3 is TGTGCCAGCAGGGACAGATGGGACCCGAACACTGAAGCTTTCTTT.

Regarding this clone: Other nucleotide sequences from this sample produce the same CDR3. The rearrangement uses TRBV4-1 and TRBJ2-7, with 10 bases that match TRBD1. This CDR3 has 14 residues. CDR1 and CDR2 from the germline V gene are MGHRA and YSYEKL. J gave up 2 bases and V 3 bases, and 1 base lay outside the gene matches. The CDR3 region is CASSQGQGTYEQYF. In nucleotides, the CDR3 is TGCGCCAGCAGCCAGGGACAGGGGACCTACGAGCAGTACTTC.

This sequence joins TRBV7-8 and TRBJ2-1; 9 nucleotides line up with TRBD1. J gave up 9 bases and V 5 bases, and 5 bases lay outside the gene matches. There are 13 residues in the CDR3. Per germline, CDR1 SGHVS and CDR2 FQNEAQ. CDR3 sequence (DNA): TGTGCCAGCAGCCCACTGACAGGGGGTGAGCAGTTCTTC. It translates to CASSPLTGGEQFF.

Here the CDR3 DNA reads TGTGCCAGCAGTGGGATGGACAGCCACTACGAGCAGTACTTC. Amino acids: CASSGMDSHYEQYF. The V and J genes are TRBV6-6 and TRBJ2-7; D is possibly TRBD1 (6 bases). This CDR3 has 14 amino acids. The ends were cut back, 5 bases at V and 3 bases at J, with 14 bases in the middle. Germline V gives CDR1 MNHNY, CDR2 SVGAGI (reference sequence).

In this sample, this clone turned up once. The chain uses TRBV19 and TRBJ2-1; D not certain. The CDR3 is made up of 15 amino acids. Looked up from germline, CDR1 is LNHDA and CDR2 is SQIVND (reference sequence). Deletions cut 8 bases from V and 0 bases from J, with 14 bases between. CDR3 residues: CASETKRNSYNEQFF. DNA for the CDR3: TGTGCCAGTGAAACCAAGCGCAACTCCTACAATGAGCAGTTCTTC.

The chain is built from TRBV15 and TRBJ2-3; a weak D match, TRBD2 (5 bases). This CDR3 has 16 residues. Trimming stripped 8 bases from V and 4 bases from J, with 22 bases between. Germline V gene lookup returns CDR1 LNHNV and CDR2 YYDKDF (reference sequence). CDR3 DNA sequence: TGTGCCACCCAAGAGACTGCCCGGGAAGAGTCAGATACGCAGTATTTT. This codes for CATQETAREESDTQYF.

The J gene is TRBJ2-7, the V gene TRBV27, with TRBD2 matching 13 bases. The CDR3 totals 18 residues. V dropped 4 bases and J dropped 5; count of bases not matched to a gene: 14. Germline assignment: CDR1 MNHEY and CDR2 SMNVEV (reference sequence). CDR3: CASSWSSLLAGGPDEQYF. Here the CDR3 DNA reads TGTGCCAGCAGTTGGAGCAGTTTACTAGCGGGAGGGCCCGACGAGCAGTACTTC.

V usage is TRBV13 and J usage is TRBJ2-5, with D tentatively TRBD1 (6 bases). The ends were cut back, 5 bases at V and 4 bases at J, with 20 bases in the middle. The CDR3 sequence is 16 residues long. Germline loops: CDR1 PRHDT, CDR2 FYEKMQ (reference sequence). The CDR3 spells CASSTLPGHRTETQYF. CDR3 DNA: TGTGCCAGCAGCACACTCCCGGGACATAGGACAGAGACCCAGTACTTC.

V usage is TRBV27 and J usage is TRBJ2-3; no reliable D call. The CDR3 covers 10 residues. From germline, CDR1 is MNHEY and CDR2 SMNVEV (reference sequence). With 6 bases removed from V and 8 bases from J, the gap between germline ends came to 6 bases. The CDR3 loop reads CASRARTQYF. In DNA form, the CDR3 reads TGTGCCAGCAGAGCCCGTACGCAGTATTTT.

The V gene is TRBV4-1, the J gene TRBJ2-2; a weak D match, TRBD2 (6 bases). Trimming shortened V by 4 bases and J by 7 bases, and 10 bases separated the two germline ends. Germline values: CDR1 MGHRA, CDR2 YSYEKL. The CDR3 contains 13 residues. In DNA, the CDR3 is TGCGCCAGCAGCCCTAGCGATCTCGGGGAGCTGTTTTTT. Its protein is CASSPSDLGELFF.

The CDR3, as DNA: TGTGCCAGCAGTCTATTGACAGATTCTGAAGCTTTCTTT. Protein: CASSLLTDSEAFF. The rearrangement links TRBV27 to TRBJ1-1; tentative D call: TRBD1 (5 bases). This CDR3 spans 13 amino acids. The V gene's germline CDR1 is MNHEY and CDR2 SMNVEV (reference sequence). The V end lost 5 bases, the J end lost 6 bases, and 13 bases lay between the germline ends.

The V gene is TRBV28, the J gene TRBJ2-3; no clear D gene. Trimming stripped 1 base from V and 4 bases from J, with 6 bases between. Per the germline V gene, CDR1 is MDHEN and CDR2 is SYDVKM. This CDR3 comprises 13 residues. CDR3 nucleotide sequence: TGTGCCAGCAGTTTATTGGGTGCAGATACGCAGTATTTT. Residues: CASSLLGADTQYF.

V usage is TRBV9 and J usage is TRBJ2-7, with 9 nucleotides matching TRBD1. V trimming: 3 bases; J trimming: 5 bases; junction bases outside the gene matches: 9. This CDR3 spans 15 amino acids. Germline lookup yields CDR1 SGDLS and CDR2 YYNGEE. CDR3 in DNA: TGTGCCAGCAGCGCGGGGACAGGGACGAGTAACGAGCAGTACTTC. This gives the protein CASSAGTGTSNEQYF.